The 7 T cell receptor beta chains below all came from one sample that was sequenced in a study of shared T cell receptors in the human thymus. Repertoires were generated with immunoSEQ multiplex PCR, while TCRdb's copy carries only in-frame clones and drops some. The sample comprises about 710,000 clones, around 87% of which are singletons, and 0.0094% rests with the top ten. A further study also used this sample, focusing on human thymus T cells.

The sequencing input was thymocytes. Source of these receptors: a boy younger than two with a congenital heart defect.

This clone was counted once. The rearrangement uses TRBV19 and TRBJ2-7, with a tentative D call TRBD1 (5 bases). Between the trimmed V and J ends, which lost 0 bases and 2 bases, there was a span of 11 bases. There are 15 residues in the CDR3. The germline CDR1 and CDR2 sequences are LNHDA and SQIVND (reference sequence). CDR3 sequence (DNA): TGTGCCAGTAGTATAGATCACAGGATGGCCTACGAGCAGTACTTC. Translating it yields CASSIDHRMAYEQYF. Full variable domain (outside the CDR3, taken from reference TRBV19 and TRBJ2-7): DGGITQSPKYLFRKEGQNVTLSCEQNLNHDAMYWYRQDPGQGLRLIYYSQIVNDFQKGDIAEGYSVSREKKESFPLTVTSAQKNPTAFYLCASSIDHRMAYEQYFGPGTRLTVT.

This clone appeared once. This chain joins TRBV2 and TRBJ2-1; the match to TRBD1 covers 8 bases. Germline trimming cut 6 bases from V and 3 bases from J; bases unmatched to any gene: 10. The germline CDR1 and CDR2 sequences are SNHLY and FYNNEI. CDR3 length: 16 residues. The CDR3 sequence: CASRGTGRLDYNEQFF. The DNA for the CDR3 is TGTGCCAGCAGGGGGACAGGCCGCCTCGACTACAATGAGCAGTTCTTC. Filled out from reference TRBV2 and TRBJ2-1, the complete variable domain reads EPEVTQTPSHQVTQMGQEVILRCVPISNHLYFYWYRQILGQKVEFLVSFYNNEISEKSEIFDDQFSVERPDGSNFTLKIRSTKLEDSAMYFCASRGTGRLDYNEQFFGPGTRLTVL.

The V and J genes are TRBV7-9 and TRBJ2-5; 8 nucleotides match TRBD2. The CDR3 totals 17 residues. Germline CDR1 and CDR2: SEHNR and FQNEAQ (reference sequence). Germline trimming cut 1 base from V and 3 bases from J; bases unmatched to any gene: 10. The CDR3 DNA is TGTGCCAGCAGCTTAGAGGGGACTAGTGGAACCAAAGAGACCCAGTACTTC. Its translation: CASSLEGTSGTKETQYF.

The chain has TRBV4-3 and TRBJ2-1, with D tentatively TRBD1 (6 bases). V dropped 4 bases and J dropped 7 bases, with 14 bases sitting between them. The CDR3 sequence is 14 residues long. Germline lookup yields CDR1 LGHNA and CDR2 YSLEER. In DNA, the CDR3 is TGCGCCAGCAGCCCACGGACAGTTCGAAATGAGCAGTTCTTC. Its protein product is CASSPRTVRNEQFF.

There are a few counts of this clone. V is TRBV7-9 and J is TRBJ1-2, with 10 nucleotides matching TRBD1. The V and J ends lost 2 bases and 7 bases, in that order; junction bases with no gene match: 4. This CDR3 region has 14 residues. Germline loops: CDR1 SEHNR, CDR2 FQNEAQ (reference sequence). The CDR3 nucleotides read TGTGCCAGCAGCTTAATGACAGGGGGCGGTGGCTACACCTTC. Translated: CASSLMTGGGGYTF.

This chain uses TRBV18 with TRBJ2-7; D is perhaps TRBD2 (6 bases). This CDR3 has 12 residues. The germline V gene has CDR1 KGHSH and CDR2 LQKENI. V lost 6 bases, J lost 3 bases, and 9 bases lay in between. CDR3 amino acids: CASSGGIYEQYF. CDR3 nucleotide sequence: TGTGCCAGCTCCGGCGGGATCTACGAGCAGTACTTC.

The CDR3 region has the DNA TGTGCCATCAGGGGGACAGAAGATTACGAGCAGTACTTC. Its protein product is CAIRGTEDYEQYF. J is TRBJ2-7 and V is TRBV10-3, with TRBD1 matching over 7 bases. The V gene's germline CDR1 is ENHRY and CDR2 SYGVKD. The CDR3 consists of 13 residues. With V trimmed by 6 bases and J by 4 bases, 6 bases remained unmatched.